What follows describes a single TCR beta chain. Its antigen is unknown. No base quality information exists; no much larger clone differs at one position. The library was made by PCR. At the Johns Hopkins FTIC core, DNA from the cultured CD4+ T cells underwent TCR sequencing with the Oncomine TCR Beta short-read assay. The QIAamp micro DNA kit was used to extract genomic DNA from the cultured CD4+ T cells. The Oncomine TCR Beta libraries from cultured CD4+ T cells were pooled using unique dual indexes and then sequenced on an Illumina iSeq 100. The original methods were these. Non-productive sequences were filtered out, and CDR3s that did not start with C, did not end with F or W, or were shorter than 7 amino acids were discarded. Antigen-specific clonotypes were identified with the MANAFEST web application by comparing peptide-stimulated wells with reference and other culture wells. An FDR below 0.05, an odds ratio above 5, and a productive frequency above 0.1% in at least two of three replicate wells were required for clones to be considered positive. A clonotype was classed as cross-reactive if the clonotype showed significant expansion both in SARS-CoV-2 spike wells and in at least one common cold coronavirus spike condition. CDR3 homology was assessed with Levenshtein distances (stringdist) and unrooted phylogenetic trees (ape) in R version 3.6.1. TCRdb passed the public sequencing reads through fastp at Q25 and MiXCR, retaining productive beta sequences. Each CDR3 protein gets just one entry, which takes the most common genes and DNA from the rows behind it. The V and J calls and clone size are TCRdb's, not the authors'. Recorded for this sample are 24,000 or so distinct CDR3 sequences; roughly 44% of them occurred a single time. Around 7.2% of the sample is held by the ten biggest clonotypes.

The treatment or condition label on this specimen signifies: roughly 11-day PBMC culture with coronavirus spike peptide pools or control peptides (ViraFEST assay). The study used the ViraFEST assay, which expanded antigen-specific T cells with peptide pools and then identified expanded clonotypes by TCR sequencing. The convalescent patients' positive SARS-CoV-2 PCR tests fell between March and December 2020, which was before the Alpha, Beta and Delta variants emerged in the United States. Each well held about 2.2 million PBMCs cultured in IMDM containing roughly 5.4% human AB serum and around 9.2 IU/ml IL-2, with about 10 ug/ml peptide pools added. On days 3 and 7, half of the culture medium was replaced with fresh IL-2-containing medium. Once the cells had been in culture for around 10 days, the EasySep CD4+ T cell isolation kit was used to isolate CD4+ T cells by negative selection. Ficoll-Paque Plus gradient centrifugation was used to isolate PBMCs from whole blood, and the isolated PBMCs were then either used fresh or cryopreserved at -140C. In general, triplicate wells were set up for every culture condition.

The data are from a study of vaccination and CD4 T cells after COVID-19 (dated 2022 in TCRdb). About the investigation overall: Convalescent patients had a positive SARS-CoV-2 result on nasal swab PCR, and of these patients, several had mild disease and one had severe disease. As controls, cultures received a CEFX viral epitope pool (the positive control), an HIV-1 Nef peptide pool (the negative control), or no peptide at all. The spike-specific CD4+ TCR repertoire was compared before and after mRNA vaccination in approximately ten COVID-19 convalescent patients and 4 infection-naive healthy vaccine recipients. Post-COVID blood samples from convalescent patients were collected a median of about 100 days after diagnosis, with a range of roughly 35 to 161 days. The time from the second vaccine dose to post-vaccine blood sampling had a median of roughly 77 days and ranged from about 14 to 250 days. Six males and four females were included in the convalescent cohort, with two Hispanic individuals, seven Caucasians, two Asians and one multiracial person represented. Culture stimuli were overlapping spike peptide pools from SARS-CoV-2 and from the common cold coronaviruses HCoV-NL63, HCoV-OC43 and HCoV-229E. Each participant got two doses of either the Pfizer-BioNTech BNT162b2 vaccine (n=8) or the Moderna mRNA-1273 vaccine (n=2). Beyond this particular receptor, the publication reports: The study included relatively few convalescent patients and did not analyze early timepoints after natural infection. Among convalescent patients, a median roughly 90% of the SARS-CoV-2-reactive clones seen after vaccination appeared only after vaccination, which suggests priming specific to the vaccine. Of the vaccine-specific clones in convalescent patients, 304 of 307, or nearly all, reacted only to SARS-CoV-2 spike and did not cross-react with common cold coronaviruses. An increase in the median number of SARS-CoV-2-reactive clonotypes from approximately 20 after infection to 38 after vaccination was observed, but the change was not found to be significant.

The receptor comes from a human donor who had recovered from COVID-19. Sequencing input: CD4+ T cells from blood, cultured in vitro.

The DNA sequence is given as TGTGCCAGCAGTTACTCGTTGGGGGTAGGCGGCTACACCTTC. It codes for CASSYSLGVGGYTF. In this chain, TRBV6-5 is recombined with TRBJ1-2; matching of 5 bases hints at TRBD1 as the D gene. CDR1 and CDR2, looked up from the germline V gene, are MNHEY and SVGAGI. The CDR3 goes from the cysteine to the phenylalanine over 14 residues. Only the CDR3 part of the read is kept: 42 bases, read in frame from the first base. Trimming removed 0 bases from V and 8 bases from J, leaving 13 bases between the germline ends.